These 16 T cell receptor beta chains originate from one sample sequenced in a study of Graves' ophthalmopathy and Graves' hyperthyroidism. For repertoire sequencing, the TCR beta CDR3 regions were amplified from RNA transcripts. Second-round multiplex PCR followed a first-round RT-PCR using HTBI primers. TCRdb reprocessed the multiplex PCR reads via MiXCR and lists one record per CDR3 protein. The data show hundreds of thousands of distinct CDR3 sequences, with 13% to 15% seen just once and approximately 9.8% held by the top ten. Specimen: blood. The source of these receptors is a woman in her twenties or thirties with Graves' ophthalmopathy.

This clonotype was seen repeatedly, ten times or more. The chain recombines TRBV6-2 or TRBV6-3 with TRBJ2-5; D may correspond to TRBD1 or TRBD2 (6 bases each). Germline assignment: CDR1 MNHEY and CDR2 SVGEGT. V gave up 6 bases and J gave up 4 bases, with 15 bases separating them. The CDR3 has 14 residues. The CDR3 DNA sequence: TGTGCCAGCAGGACCACAGGGACTGGAGAGACCCAGTACTTC. This sequence encodes CASRTTGTGETQYF.

This clonotype was recorded many times. This rearrangement joins TRBV10-3 to TRBJ2-7; a possible D gene is TRBD2 (5 bases). This CDR3 is 15 amino acids long. V lost 4 bases and J 0 bases, leaving 13 bases between the germline ends. The germline V gene encodes CDR1 ENHRY and CDR2 SYGVKD. The CDR3 sequence: CAISVVEAGSYEQYF. The CDR3 DNA follows: TGTGCCATCAGTGTGGTGGAGGCCGGCTCCTACGAGCAGTACTTC.

At least ten counts were recorded for this clonotype. The gene calls are TRBV12-3 or TRBV12-4 and TRBJ2-7; D is undetermined. The length of the CDR3 is 14 residues. Trimming took off 11 bases at V and 5 bases at J, with 22 bases between the two ends. The CDR3 here is CACPRCPQEDEQYF. In DNA form, the CDR3 reads TGTGCCTGCCCCCGGTGCCCGCAAGAGGACGAGCAGTACTTC.

This clonotype has a count of ten or more. The chain carries TRBV20-1 and TRBJ1-2, with D perhaps matching TRBD1 (6 bases). The CDR3 runs to 16 residues. Germline CDR1 DFQATT, CDR2 SNEGSKA (reference sequence). The germline V and J ends were trimmed by 2 bases and 4 bases, with 20 bases remaining between them. The CDR3 loop reads CSARSGLQGGGYGYTF. The CDR3 DNA follows: TGCAGTGCTAGAAGCGGCCTGCAAGGGGGTGGCTATGGCTACACCTTC.

This clonotype appeared many times. The genes are TRBV27 and TRBJ2-7, with TRBD1 identical over 7 bases. Germline loops: CDR1 MNHEY, CDR2 SMNVEV (reference sequence). V was pared by 5 bases and J by 3 bases, with 7 bases of the junction left unmatched. There are 14 residues in the CDR3. For the CDR3, the DNA is TGTGCCAGCAGTACAGGGGACAGCCTCTACGAGCAGTACTTC. This codes for CASSTGDSLYEQYF.

This clonotype was seen at least ten times. The chain combines TRBV4-2 with TRBJ2-5, with 7 bases matching TRBD2. Trimming took 3 bases from V and 0 from J; bases not matched to a gene: 7. There are 16 residues in the CDR3. Germline CDR1 and CDR2: LGHNA and YNFKEQ. CDR3 sequence reads: CASSHPRGGNQETQYF. CDR3 DNA: TGTGCCAGCAGCCACCCTCGGGGAGGGAACCAAGAGACCCAGTACTTC.

The sample holds many counts of this clonotype. Written as DNA, the CDR3 is TGTGCCAGCAGGGGTCAGGGGGCGCACACTGAAGCTTTCTTT. Residues: CASRGQGAHTEAFF. V gene TRBV6-1 combines with J gene TRBJ1-1, with 8 bases lining up with TRBD1. CDR3 length: 14 residues. CDR1 MNHNS and CDR2 SASEGT come from the germline V gene. V shed 6 bases, J shed 3 bases, and the junction held 6 bases outside the gene matches.

This clonotype has at least ten counts. The gene calls are TRBV30 and TRBJ1-2, with D possibly TRBD1 on 6 matching bases. Looked up from germline, CDR1 is GTSNPN and CDR2 is SVGIG (reference sequence). The CDR3 covers 12 residues. Trimming shortened V by 1 base and J by 3 bases, and 6 bases separated the two germline ends. The CDR3 region is CAWSAGDYGYTF. CDR3 nucleotide sequence: TGTGCCTGGAGTGCAGGGGACTATGGCTACACCTTC.

In its sample, this clonotype was seen a few times. This chain joins TRBV12-3 or TRBV12-4 and TRBJ2-3, with no clear D. This CDR3 spans 16 amino acids. Trimming removed 5 bases at V and 4 bases at J, with 19 bases between. The CDR3 protein is CASSIISGGWADTQYF. The CDR3 nucleotides are TGTGCCAGCAGTATTATAAGTGGCGGCTGGGCAGATACGCAGTATTTT.

This clonotype was seen ten or more times. The chain couples TRBV15 to TRBJ1-2; D is possibly TRBD1 (5 bases). V lost 2 bases to trimming and J lost 4 bases, with 14 bases between them. Germline V gives CDR1 LNHNV, CDR2 YYDKDF (reference sequence). This CDR3 spans 15 amino acids. CDR3 DNA sequence: TGTGCCACCAGCAGACGGGGCTCCAGTTCCTATGGCTACACCTTC. This sequence encodes CATSRRGSSSYGYTF.

This clonotype has at least ten counts. Possible read error: a much larger clone is one base away. V is TRBV12-3 or TRBV12-4 and J is TRBJ1-1; D gene uncertain. The CDR3 consists of 13 residues. The CDR3 loop is CASSLQMNTGAFF. For the CDR3, the DNA is TGTGCCAGCAGTTTACAGATGAACACTGGAGCTTTCTTT.

This clonotype was seen ten or more times. The chain joins TRBV6-5 to TRBJ1-2; no firm D call. CDR1 MNHEY and CDR2 SVGAGI come from the germline V gene. The CDR3 contains 13 residues. V was shortened by 6 bases and J by 0 bases, with 8 bases between the two germline ends. Here the CDR3 DNA reads TGTGCCAGCAGAAGGACCTCTAACTATGGCTACACCTTC. Amino acid sequence: CASRRTSNYGYTF.

This clonotype was observed at least ten times. V and J are TRBV12-3 or TRBV12-4 and TRBJ1-6; 9 bases are shared with TRBD1. V trimming: 3 bases; J trimming: 10 bases; junction bases outside the gene matches: 7. The CDR3 is 15 residues long. The CDR3 nucleotides are TGTGCCAGCAGTTTCGCCGGACAGGGGAGATCACCCCTCCACTTT. Its translation: CASSFAGQGRSPLHF.

This clonotype appeared many times. The gene calls are TRBV30 and TRBJ2-5; a possible D gene is TRBD2 (6 bases). The V gene's germline CDR1 is GTSNPN and CDR2 SVGIG (reference sequence). This CDR3 has 16 amino acids. V was clipped by 0 bases and J by 1 base, with 15 bases between them. CDR3 loop: CAWSVSYGSIQETQYF. CDR3 DNA sequence: TGTGCCTGGAGTGTAAGTTACGGGAGTATCCAAGAGACCCAGTACTTC.

This clonotype was observed many times. The rearrangement links TRBV6-2 or TRBV6-3 to TRBJ1-1; D call uncertain. V shed 2 bases and J shed 10 bases, with 8 bases lying between them. There are 11 residues in the CDR3. Germline CDR1 MNHEY, CDR2 SVGEGT. The chain's CDR3 is CASSYGPGAFF. The CDR3 nucleotides are TGTGCCAGCAGTTACGGGCCTGGAGCTTTCTTT.

The chain carries TRBV6-1 and TRBJ1-5; 10 bases are shared with TRBD1. V gave up 4 bases and J gave up 6 bases; unmatched junction bases: 3. CDR3 length: 14 residues. Germline V CDR1 and CDR2: MNHNS, SASEGT. CDR3 coding DNA: TGTGCCAGCAGTGGACAGGGGGCTATTCAGCCCCAGCATTTT. It translates to CASSGQGAIQPQHF.